A single sample gave rise to the 7 T cell receptor beta chains below, sequenced in a study of T-cell reconstitution after alpha-beta-depleted transplantation in children. Molecular barcoding with unique molecular identifiers was used for the TCRbeta library. TCRdb redid the calling of the PCR reads with MiXCR, one entry per CDR3 protein. The sample lists about 980,000 distinct CDR3 sequences; about 29% were seen once. The sample in question was PBMCs, mostly from graft donor cells, obtained 360 days after TCRalphabeta/CD19-depleted stem cell transplant. The receptors were sampled from a boy younger than two who had a stem cell transplant for SCID, so the T cells may come from the graft donor.

The chain recombines TRBV5-6 with TRBJ1-6; possible D gene TRBD1, 5 bases. CDR3 length equals 16 residues. Deletions cut 4 bases from V and 2 bases from J, with 13 bases between. Germline CDR1 and CDR2: SGHDT and YYEEEE. This CDR3 is CASSLGPGAYNSPLHF. The CDR3 nucleotides read TGTGCCAGCAGCCTTGGCCCGGGGGCCTATAATTCACCCCTCCACTTT.

The chain is built from TRBV10-3 and TRBJ1-2; D remains unclear. This CDR3 contains 16 residues. CDR1 is ENHRY, CDR2 SYGVKD, per germline. V was trimmed by 0 bases and J by 4 bases, leaving 15 bases between them. CDR3 DNA sequence: TGTGCCATCAGTGAGTCGACTCCAGGAATGAGCTATGGCTACACCTTC. This encodes CAISESTPGMSYGYTF.

The chain has TRBV3-1 and TRBJ1-2; the match to TRBD1 covers 10 bases. The CDR3 loop spans 16 amino acids. Germline V gene lookup returns CDR1 LGHDT and CDR2 YNNKEL (reference sequence). V dropped 4 bases and J dropped 2; count of bases not matched to a gene: 7. Here the CDR3 reads CASSPRDRGRNYGYTF. The CDR3 nucleotides read TGTGCCAGCAGCCCCCGAGACAGGGGGCGCAACTATGGCTACACCTTC.

The V and J genes are TRBV6-2 or TRBV6-3 and TRBJ2-1, with D unresolved. The germline V gene encodes CDR1 MNHEY and CDR2 SVGEGT. V dropped 2 bases and J dropped 13 bases, with 15 bases sitting between them. The CDR3 consists of 13 residues. The CDR3 is CASSYLVSVFQFF. CDR3 sequence (DNA): TGTGCCAGCAGTTACCTTGTTTCGGTTTTTCAGTTCTTC.

The rearrangement links TRBV2 to TRBJ2-7; perhaps D is TRBD1 or TRBD2 (7 bases each). Germline loops: CDR1 SNHLY, CDR2 FYNNEI. Trimming took 5 bases from V and 2 from J, leaving 19 bases between them. There are 16 residues in the CDR3. In DNA, the CDR3 is TGTGCCAGCAGTCATATGGGCAGGGGGGGGACCTACGAGCAGTACTTC. The encoded protein is CASSHMGRGGTYEQYF. Drawing the rest from reference TRBV2 and TRBJ2-7, the complete variable domain is EPEVTQTPSHQVTQMGQEVILRCVPISNHLYFYWYRQILGQKVEFLVSFYNNEISEKSEIFDDQFSVERPDGSNFTLKIRSTKLEDSAMYFCASSHMGRGGTYEQYFGPGTRLTVT.

The V gene is TRBV6-5, the J gene TRBJ2-7; 8 bases match TRBD2. The CDR3 totals 14 residues. The V segment lost 5 bases and the J segment 3 bases; nucleotides outside the gene matches: 6. CDR1 is MNHEY and CDR2 is SVGAGI in the germline V gene. The CDR3 region has the DNA TGTGCCAGCAGTACTACGGGAGGGAACTACGAGCAGTACTTC. Protein sequence: CASSTTGGNYEQYF.

The rearrangement uses TRBV3-1 and TRBJ1-2, with D hard to call. The V gene's germline CDR1 is LGHDT and CDR2 YNNKEL (reference sequence). The CDR3 is made up of 13 amino acids. V was clipped by 1 base and J by 7 bases, with 10 bases between them. The CDR3 nucleotides are TGTGCCAGCAGCCAAGGTTCAGGAGGTGGCTACACCTTC. Protein: CASSQGSGGGYTF.